What follows describes a single T cell receptor (beta chain). It lacks a known antigen. Relative to the germline gene, one junction end is altered; a read error may explain this. From its cysteine to its phenylalanine, the CDR3 spans 18 amino acids. The entry retains the CDR3 DNA only, 54 bases that are in frame from base 1. These data are taken from a study of response to subunit inactivated influenza vaccine (dated by TCRdb to between 2018 and 2020). Describing the broader study: To follow how T cells responded to a trivalent subunit inactivated influenza vaccine, the researchers relied on deep quantitative profiling of the T cell receptor repertoire.

Study-wide conclusions, independent of this receptor: According to the authors, only a limited number of new T cells may be recruited by each seasonal influenza vaccination.

The receptor library was made with RT-PCR. The sequencing machine was an Illumina HiSeq 2500. The raw public reads went through TCRdb reprocessing: fastp at Q25, MiXCR clone calling, in-frame beta chains kept. Each entry is one CDR3 protein sequence, shown with its most common DNA and genes. The sample table holds more than 700,000 distinct CDR3 sequences, of which 21% were seen once. The ten largest make up roughly a tenth of the sample. The sequence joins TRBV12-3 or TRBV12-4 to TRBJ1-1; the D segment could be TRBD1, given 6 matching bases. This specimen consisted of PBMCs from blood, obtained roughly 5 days after vaccination. The clonotype originates from a man aged 50-60 years who received an inactivated influenza vaccine. Donor details come from another sample of the same person, matched by shared clones. The sequence in DNA is TGTGCCCGCAGTTTTGGGGCACCCTTGACAGGCCTGAACGCTGAAGCTTTCTTT. The translation is CARSFGAPLTGLNAEAFF.